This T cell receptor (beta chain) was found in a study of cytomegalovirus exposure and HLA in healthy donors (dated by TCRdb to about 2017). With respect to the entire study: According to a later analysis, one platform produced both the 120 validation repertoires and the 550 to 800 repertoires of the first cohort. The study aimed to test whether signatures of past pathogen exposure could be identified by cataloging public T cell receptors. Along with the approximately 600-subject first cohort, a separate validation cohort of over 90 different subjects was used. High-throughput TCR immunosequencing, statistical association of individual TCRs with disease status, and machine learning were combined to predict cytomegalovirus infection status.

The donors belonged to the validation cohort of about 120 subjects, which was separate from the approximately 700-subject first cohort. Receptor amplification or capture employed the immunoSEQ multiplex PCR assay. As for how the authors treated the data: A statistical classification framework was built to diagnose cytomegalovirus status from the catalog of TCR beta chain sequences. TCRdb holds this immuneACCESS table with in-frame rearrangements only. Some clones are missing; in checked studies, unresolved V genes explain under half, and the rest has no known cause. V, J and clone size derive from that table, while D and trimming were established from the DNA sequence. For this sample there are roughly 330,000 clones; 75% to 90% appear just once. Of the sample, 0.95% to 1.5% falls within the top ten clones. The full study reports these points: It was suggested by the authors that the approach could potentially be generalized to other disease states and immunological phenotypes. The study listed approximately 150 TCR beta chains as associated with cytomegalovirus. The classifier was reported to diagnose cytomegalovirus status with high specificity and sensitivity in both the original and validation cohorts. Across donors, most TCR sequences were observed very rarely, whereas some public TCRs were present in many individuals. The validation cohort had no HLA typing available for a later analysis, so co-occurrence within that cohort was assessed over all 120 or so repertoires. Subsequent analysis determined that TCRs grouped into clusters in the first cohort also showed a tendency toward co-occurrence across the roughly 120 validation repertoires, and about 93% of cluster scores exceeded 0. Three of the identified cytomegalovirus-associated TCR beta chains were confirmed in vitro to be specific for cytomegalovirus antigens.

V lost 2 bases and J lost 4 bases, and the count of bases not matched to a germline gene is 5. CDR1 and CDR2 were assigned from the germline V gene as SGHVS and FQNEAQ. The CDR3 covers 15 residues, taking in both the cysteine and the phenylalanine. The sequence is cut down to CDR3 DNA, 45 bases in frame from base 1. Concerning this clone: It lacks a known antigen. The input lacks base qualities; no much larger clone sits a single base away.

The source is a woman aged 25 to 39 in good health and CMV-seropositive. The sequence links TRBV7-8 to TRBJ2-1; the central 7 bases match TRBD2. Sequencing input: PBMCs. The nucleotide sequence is TGTGCCAGCAGCTTAATCGCTAGCGGTTACAATGAGCAGTTCTTC. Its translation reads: CASSLIASGYNEQFF. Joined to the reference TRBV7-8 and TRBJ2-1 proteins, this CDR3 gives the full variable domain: GAGVSQSPRYKVAKRGQDVALRCDPISGHVSLFWYQQALGQGPEFLTYFQNEAQLDKSGLPSDRFFAERPEGSVSTLKIQRTQQEDSAVYLCASSLIASGYNEQFFGPGTRLTVL.